The rows below give T cell receptor beta chains drawn from one sample of a study of patients and donors after allogeneic stem cell transplantation. A single record per CDR3 protein comes from TCRdb applying MiXCR to the RT-PCR reads. Counted here are hundreds of thousands of distinct CDR3 sequences, approximately 16% occurring once; the ten biggest clones make up around 6.8%. Sequencing was carried out using blood, either unsorted or a sorted T cell fraction (not recorded which). These receptors came from a human donor who was either an allogeneic HSCT recipient or a stem cell or donor lymphocyte infusion donor (not recorded which). It is not recorded whose cells these are; they may come from a transplant donor. Each CDR3 is given with its conserved first and last residue. D genes are given only for firm matches. Not every row has a clone size; where given, it reads once, few, many or a size class.

J	V	size	D	DNA	CDR3
TRBJ2-7	TRBV9	few	.	TGTGCCAGCAGCGTAGATAGGGGGGCCCCCTACGAGCAGTACTTC	CASSVDRGAPYEQYF
TRBJ2-3	TRBV9	few	TRBD2	TGTGCCAGCAGCGTAGCAAACGGGGGGGCCAAGACGACAGATACGCAGTATTTT	CASSVANGGAKTTDTQYF
TRBJ2-7	TRBV7-2	few	.	TGTGCCAGCAGCTTAGTGTCCGGCCGGCAGTACTTC	CASSLVSGRQYF
TRBJ2-1	TRBV12-3/TRBV12-4	.	TRBD1	TGTGCCAGCACCAGACAGGGGGGCCCCTACAATGAGCAGTTCTTC	CASTRQGGPYNEQFF
TRBJ2-1	TRBV19	.	.	TGTGCCGCTGAACCTTCCTCCTACAATGAGCAGTTCTTC	CAAEPSSYNEQFF
TRBJ2-5	TRBV30	.	.	TGTGCCTGGAGTCCCCGACTAGGGGAGACCCAGTACTTC	CAWSPRLGETQYF
TRBJ2-4	TRBV19	few	TRBD1	TGTGCCACGACTTCGACAGGGGTCGGCATTCAGTACTTC	CATTSTGVGIQYF
TRBJ1-1	TRBV12-3/TRBV12-4	.	.	TGTGCCAGCAGCCTGACCCTCTACACTGAAGCTTTCTTT	CASSLTLYTEAFF
TRBJ1-2	TRBV6-2/TRBV6-3	few	TRBD1	TGTGCCAGCAGTTACGGACAGGGGGCGAAAGGCTACACCTTC	CASSYGQGAKGYTF
TRBJ1-1	TRBV29-1	few	TRBD1	TGCAGCGTTTCTAGGGGGCGGTCTGAAGCTTTCTTT	CSVSRGRSEAFF
TRBJ2-5	TRBV4-1	few	TRBD1	TGCGCCAGCAGCCAATTGGGGGCTTTGACAGGGAAGAGGGAGACCCAGTACTTC	CASSQLGALTGKRETQYF
TRBJ2-1	TRBV15	few	.	TGTGCCACCAGCAGAGAGTATGTGACCTACAATGAGCAGTTCTTC	CATSREYVTYNEQFF
TRBJ2-2	TRBV25-1	few	.	TGTGCCAGCACCGAGGGAGGGGGCAACACCGGGGAGCTGTTTTTT	CASTEGGGNTGELFF
TRBJ2-3	TRBV12-3/TRBV12-4	.	TRBD2	TGTGCCAGCAGTCACACAGGACTAGCGGGGGGCACAGATACGCAGTATTTT	CASSHTGLAGGTDTQYF
TRBJ2-3	TRBV7-9	.	.	TGTGCCAGCAGCAACGGGGCAGGGGCAGATACGCAGTATTTT	CASSNGAGADTQYF
TRBJ1-1	TRBV5-1	.	.	TGCGCCAGCAGACCCCTGACGGCGAACACTGAAGCTTTCTTT	CASRPLTANTEAFF
TRBJ1-4	TRBV4-3	.	.	TGCGCCAGCAGCCCCCGGCGGTCCCCGGGAGCAAAACTGTTTTTT	CASSPRRSPGAKLFF
TRBJ2-2	TRBV30	.	.	TGTGCCTGGAGTTCCCGGGGAACCGGGGAGCTGTTTTTT	CAWSSRGTGELFF